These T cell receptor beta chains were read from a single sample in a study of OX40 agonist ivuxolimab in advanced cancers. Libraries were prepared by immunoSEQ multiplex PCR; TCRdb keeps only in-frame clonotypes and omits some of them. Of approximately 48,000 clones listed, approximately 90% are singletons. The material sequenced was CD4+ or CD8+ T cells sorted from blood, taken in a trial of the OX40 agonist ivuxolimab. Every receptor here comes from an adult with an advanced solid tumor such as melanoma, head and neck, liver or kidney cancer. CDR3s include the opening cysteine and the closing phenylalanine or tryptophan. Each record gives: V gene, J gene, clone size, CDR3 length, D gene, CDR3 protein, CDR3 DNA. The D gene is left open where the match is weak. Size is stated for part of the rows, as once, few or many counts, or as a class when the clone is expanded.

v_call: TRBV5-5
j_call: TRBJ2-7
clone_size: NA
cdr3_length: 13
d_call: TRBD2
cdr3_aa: CASLPPAGAIWYF
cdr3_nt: TGTGCCAGCCTTCCTCCGGCGGGAGCTATTTGGTACTTC

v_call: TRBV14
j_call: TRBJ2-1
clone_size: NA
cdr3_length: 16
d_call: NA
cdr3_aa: CASSQRIAPSYNEQFF
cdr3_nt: TGTGCCAGCAGCCAAAGGATAGCGCCCTCCTACAATGAGCAGTTCTTC

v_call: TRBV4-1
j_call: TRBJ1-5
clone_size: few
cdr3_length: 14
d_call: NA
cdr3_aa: CASSQVQGNQPQHF
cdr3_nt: TGCGCCAGCAGCCAAGTCCAGGGGAATCAGCCCCAGCATTTT

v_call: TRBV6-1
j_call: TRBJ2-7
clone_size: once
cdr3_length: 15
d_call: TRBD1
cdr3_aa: CASSARWDRGRKQYF
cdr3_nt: TGTGCCAGCAGTGCTCGGTGGGACAGGGGGCGTAAGCAGTACTTC

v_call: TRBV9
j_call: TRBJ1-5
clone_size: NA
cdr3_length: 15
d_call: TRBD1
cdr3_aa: CASSPGTGVNQPQHF
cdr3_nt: TGTGCCAGCAGTCCCGGGACAGGGGTCAATCAGCCCCAGCATTTT

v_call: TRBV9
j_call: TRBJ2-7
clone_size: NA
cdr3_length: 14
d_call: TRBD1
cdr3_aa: CASSTDRGDNEQYF
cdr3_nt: TGTGCCAGCAGCACCGACAGGGGGGACAACGAGCAGTACTTC

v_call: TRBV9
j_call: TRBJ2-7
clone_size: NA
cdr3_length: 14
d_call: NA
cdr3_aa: CASSVGDGSYEQYF
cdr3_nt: TGTGCCAGCAGCGTAGGGGACGGTTCCTACGAGCAGTACTTC

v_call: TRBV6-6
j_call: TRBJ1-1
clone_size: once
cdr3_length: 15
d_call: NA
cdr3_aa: CASSYSGGGRAEAFF
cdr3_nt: TGTGCCAGCAGTTACTCGGGGGGGGGAAGGGCTGAAGCTTTCTTT

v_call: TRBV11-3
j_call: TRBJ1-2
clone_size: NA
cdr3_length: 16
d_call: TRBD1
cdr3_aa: CASSSHKQGKTYGYTF
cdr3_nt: TGTGCCAGCAGCTCCCACAAACAGGGGAAAACGTATGGCTACACCTTC

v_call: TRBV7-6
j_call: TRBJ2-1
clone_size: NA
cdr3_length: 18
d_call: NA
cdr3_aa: CASSMGGNWRAKYNEQFF
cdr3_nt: TGTGCCAGCAGCATGGGGGGAAATTGGAGGGCCAAGTACAATGAGCAGTTCTTC

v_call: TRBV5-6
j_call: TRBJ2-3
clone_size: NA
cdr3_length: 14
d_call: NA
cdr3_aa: CASSFSDSTDTQYF
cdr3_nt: TGTGCCAGCAGCTTCAGCGACAGCACAGATACGCAGTATTTT

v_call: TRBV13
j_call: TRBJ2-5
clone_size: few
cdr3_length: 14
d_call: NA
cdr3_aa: CASSLRAGQETQYF
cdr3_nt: TGTGCCAGCAGCCTCAGAGCAGGTCAAGAGACCCAGTACTTC

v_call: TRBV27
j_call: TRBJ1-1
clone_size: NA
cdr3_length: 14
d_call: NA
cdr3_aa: CASSLRTVPQEAFF
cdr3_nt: TGTGCCAGCAGCTTAAGAACAGTCCCTCAGGAAGCTTTCTTT

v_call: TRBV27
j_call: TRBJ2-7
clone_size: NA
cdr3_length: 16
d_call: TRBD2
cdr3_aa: CASSSRLAGGLGEQYF
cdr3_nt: TGTGCCAGCAGTTCCCGACTAGCGGGAGGTCTCGGCGAGCAGTACTTC

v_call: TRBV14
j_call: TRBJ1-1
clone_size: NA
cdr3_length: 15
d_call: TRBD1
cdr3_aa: CASSPGQGLDTEAFF
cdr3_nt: TGTGCCAGCAGCCCGGGACAGGGACTGGACACTGAAGCTTTCTTT

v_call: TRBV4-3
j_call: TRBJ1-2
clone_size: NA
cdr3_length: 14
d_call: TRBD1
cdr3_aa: CASSQAGTAYGYTF
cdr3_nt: TGCGCCAGCAGCCAGGCCGGGACAGCCTATGGCTACACCTTC

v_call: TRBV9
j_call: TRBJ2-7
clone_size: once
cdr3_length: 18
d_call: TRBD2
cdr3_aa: CASSVGALGTSGGYEQYF
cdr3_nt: TGTGCCAGCAGCGTAGGGGCACTAGGGACTAGCGGGGGCTACGAGCAGTACTTC

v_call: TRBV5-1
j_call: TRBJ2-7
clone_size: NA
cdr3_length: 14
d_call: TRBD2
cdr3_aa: CASSWTSGSYEQYF
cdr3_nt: TGCGCCAGCAGCTGGACTAGCGGTTCCTACGAGCAGTACTTC

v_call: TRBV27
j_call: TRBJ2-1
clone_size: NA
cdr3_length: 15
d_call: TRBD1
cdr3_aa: CASSNRQGVGNEQFF
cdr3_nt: TGTGCCAGCAGTAACCGACAGGGGGTCGGCAATGAGCAGTTCTTC

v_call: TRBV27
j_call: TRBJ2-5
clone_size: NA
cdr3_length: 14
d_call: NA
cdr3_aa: CASSFVSDLKTQYF
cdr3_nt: TGTGCCAGCAGTTTCGTAAGTGATTTAAAGACCCAGTACTTC

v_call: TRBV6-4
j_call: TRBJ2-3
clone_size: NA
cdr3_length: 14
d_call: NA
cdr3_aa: CASSHEAGADTQYF
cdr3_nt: TGTGCCAGCAGTCATGAGGCAGGGGCGGATACGCAGTATTTT